Described below is a single TCR beta chain sequence and its context. Its specific antigen is unknown. Per-base qualities were not stored, and no clone one base away is much larger. The CDR1 and CDR2 encoded by the germline V gene are MGHRA and YSYEKL. V and J are truncated by 4 bases and 4 bases respectively, leaving an intervening sequence of 16 bases. CDR3 length: 16 amino acids, cysteine to phenylalanine. The read is trimmed to its CDR3 DNA, 48 bases read in frame from base 1. These data are taken from a study of shared clonotypes between healthy human individuals (dated by TCRdb to 2019 to 2021). For context, the study as a whole: A couple of women and three men aged 18 to 49 years were included in the cohort. To estimate repertoire size and how much clonotype sharing occurs between individuals, the study deeply sequenced the blood TCR repertoires of five healthy adults. Libraries were prepared and TCR repertoires were sequenced by different laboratories using diverse techniques, in order to increase sequencing depth and limit assay-specific biases. Each donor's leukapheresis produced roughly between about 0.85 and 10 billion PBMCs. The paper's findings and limits, for the study overall: Based on pairwise subsampling, the degree of clonotype sharing among donors was expected to be affected by sequencing depth. Only blood was sampled, and tissue TCR repertoires likely differ from those in blood. Because the study included only a small number of donors, the genetic and exposure-history diversity represented was limited.

The donors were healthy, HIV-negative adults with no recently reported acute infections or vaccinations. Every donor was a Caucasian adult residing in Nashville, Tennessee, USA. In the unsorted samples, tens of millions of PBMCs were counted, and genomic DNA was extracted using the QIAamp DNA Blood Mini kit. Blood was obtained by leukapheresis, after which PBMCs were separated by Ficoll-Histopaque density gradient centrifugation and cryopreserved in liquid nitrogen vapor phase. Using the deep immunoSEQ assay, TCR CDR3 regions were amplified from genomic DNA by multiplex PCR. Extracted genomic DNA from each cell subset was distributed evenly across all wells of several immunoSEQ 96-well plates, and each plate was treated as a replicate. For unsorted PBMC, 300 ng of genomic DNA, equivalent to around 30,000 T cell genomes, went into each replicate PCR. Ten immunoSEQ deep assay plates were used to sequence unsorted PBMC genomic DNA. Purified libraries were measured with a Qubit 3.0 fluorometer, size-checked on a Bioanalyzer 2100, and measured again with the KAPA Library Quantification kit. Each immunoSEQ 96-well plate was sequenced on its own single-read 150-cycle Illumina NextSeq 550 flow cell. Regarding the original processing steps: Because only junctional sequences without quality scores were contained in the immunoSEQ output, filtering matching that applied to full-length reads could not be performed. To assign V/J genes and CDR3, sequences were annotated using PyIR, a Python wrapper for IgBLAST v1.9, with IMGT germline references. Any read was removed if the V/J assignment was weak (E-value above 1e-6), the CDR3 was missing, or the read contained stop codons, out-of-frame junctions, or ambiguous translated residues. A V3J clonotype was defined by an identical inferred V gene, J gene, and CDR3 amino acid sequence. Percentage overlap between repertoires was calculated by dividing the number of shared unique clonotypes by the size of the smaller repertoire. RTK rarefaction, the Chao1 estimator, and Recon v2.1 estimates of unobserved clonotypes were used to assess repertoire richness. TCRdb obtained this table from immuneACCESS and retained in-frame rearrangements with V and J assigned. These tables miss some clones; where compared with another copy, unresolved V genes account for less than half of the shortfall, and the remainder is unexplained. V and J calls and clone size are those listed in that table; D and trimming were worked out from the DNA. The sample includes some 530,000 clones, with roughly 80% observed a single time. The top ten hold about 13% of the sample.

The chain is assembled from TRBV4-1 and TRBJ2-2; no D gene call is confident. Sample: PBMCs. The sequence was collected from a woman between 35 and 50 years old in good health. Some clones in this sample may be carry-over from other donors' samples. Here the CDR3 is given as CASSLQRQASTGELFF. The sequenced DNA: TGCGCCAGCAGCCTTCAAAGACAAGCTAGCACCGGGGAGCTGTTTTTT.